This T cell receptor beta chain was profiled in a study of CD8+CD57+ T cells in acquired aplastic anemia. Those patients picked for sequencing had displayed CD8+CD57+ cell expansion on flow cytometry. TCR beta VDJ and CDR3 profiles were obtained from a genomic DNA template. From the reads, TCRdb called clonotypes with MiXCR, one entry per CDR3 protein. The sample lists 150,000 to 200,000 distinct CDR3 sequences; less than 60% were seen once. The sequence was collected from a human donor with aplastic anemia. The sample taken for sequencing was sorted CD4+, CD8+, or CD8+CD57+ T cells (not recorded which) from PBMCs.

For the CDR3, the DNA is TGTGCCAGCAGTTCCCCCAACCAGAGCAGGGGCGTGGGACAGCCCCAGCATTTT. Amino acids: CASSSPNQSRGVGQPQHF. J is TRBJ1-5 and V is TRBV6-5; possible D gene TRBD1, 6 bases. The CDR3 totals 18 residues. The V end lost 4 bases, the J end lost 7 bases, and 26 bases lay between the germline ends. CDR1 is MNHEY, CDR2 SVGAGI, per germline.